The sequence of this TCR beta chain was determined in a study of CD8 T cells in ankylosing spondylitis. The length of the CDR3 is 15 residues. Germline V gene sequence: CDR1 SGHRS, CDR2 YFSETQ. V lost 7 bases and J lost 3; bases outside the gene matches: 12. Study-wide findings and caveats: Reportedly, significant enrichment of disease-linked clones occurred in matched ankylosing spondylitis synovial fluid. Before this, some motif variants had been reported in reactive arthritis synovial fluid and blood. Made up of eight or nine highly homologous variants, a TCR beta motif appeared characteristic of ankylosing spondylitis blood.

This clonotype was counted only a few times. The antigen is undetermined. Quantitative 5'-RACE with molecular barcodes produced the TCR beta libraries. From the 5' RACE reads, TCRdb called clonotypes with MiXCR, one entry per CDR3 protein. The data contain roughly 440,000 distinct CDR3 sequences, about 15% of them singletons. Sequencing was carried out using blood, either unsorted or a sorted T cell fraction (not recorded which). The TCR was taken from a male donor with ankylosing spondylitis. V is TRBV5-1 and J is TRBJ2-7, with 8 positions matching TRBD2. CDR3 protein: CASAPGGELVYEQYF. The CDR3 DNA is TGCGCCAGCGCCCCCGGGGGGGAATTGGTCTACGAGCAGTACTTC.